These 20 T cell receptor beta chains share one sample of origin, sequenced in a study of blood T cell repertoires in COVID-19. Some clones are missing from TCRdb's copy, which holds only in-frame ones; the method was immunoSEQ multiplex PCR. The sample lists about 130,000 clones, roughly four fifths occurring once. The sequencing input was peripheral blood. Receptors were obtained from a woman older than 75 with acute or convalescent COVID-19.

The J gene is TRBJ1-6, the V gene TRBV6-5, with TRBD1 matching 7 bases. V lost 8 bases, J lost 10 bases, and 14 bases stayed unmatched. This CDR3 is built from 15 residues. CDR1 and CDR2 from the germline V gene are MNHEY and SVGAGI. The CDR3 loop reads CASAKGQWDSSPLHF. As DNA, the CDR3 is TGTGCCAGCGCCAAGGGGCAGTGGGACAGCTCACCCCTCCACTTT.

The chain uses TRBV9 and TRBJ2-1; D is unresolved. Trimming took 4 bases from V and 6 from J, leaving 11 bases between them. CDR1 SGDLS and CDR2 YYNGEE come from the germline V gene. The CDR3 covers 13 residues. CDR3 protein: CASSQFQFNEQFF. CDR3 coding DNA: TGTGCCAGCAGCCAATTCCAATTCAATGAGCAGTTCTTC.

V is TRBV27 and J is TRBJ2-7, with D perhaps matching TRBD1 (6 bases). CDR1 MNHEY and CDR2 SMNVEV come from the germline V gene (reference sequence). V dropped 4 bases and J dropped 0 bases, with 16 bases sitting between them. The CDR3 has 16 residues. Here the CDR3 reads CASSSPFRDNSYEQYF. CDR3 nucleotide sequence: TGTGCCAGCAGTTCCCCATTCCGGGACAACTCCTACGAGCAGTACTTC.

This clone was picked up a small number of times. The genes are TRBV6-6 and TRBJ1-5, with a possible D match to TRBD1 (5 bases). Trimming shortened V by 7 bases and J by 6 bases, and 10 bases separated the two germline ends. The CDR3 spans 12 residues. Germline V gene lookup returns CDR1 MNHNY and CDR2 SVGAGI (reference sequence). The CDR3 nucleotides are TGTGCCAGCACCAGGGCGGCTCAGCCCCAGCATTTT. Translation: CASTRAAQPQHF.

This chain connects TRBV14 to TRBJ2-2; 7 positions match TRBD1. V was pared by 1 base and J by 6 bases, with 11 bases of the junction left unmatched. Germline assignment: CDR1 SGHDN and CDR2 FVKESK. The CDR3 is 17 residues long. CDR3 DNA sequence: TGTGCCAGCAGCCAAGTTAGGGACAGTCGACTGGCCGGGGAGCTGTTTTTT. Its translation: CASSQVRDSRLAGELFF.

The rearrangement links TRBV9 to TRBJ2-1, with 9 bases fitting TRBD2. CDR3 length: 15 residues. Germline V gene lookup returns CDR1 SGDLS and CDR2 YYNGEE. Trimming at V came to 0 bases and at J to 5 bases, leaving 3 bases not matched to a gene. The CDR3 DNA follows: TGTGCCAGCAGCGTAGCTCCTAGCGGGAACAATGAGCAGTTCTTC. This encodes CASSVAPSGNNEQFF.

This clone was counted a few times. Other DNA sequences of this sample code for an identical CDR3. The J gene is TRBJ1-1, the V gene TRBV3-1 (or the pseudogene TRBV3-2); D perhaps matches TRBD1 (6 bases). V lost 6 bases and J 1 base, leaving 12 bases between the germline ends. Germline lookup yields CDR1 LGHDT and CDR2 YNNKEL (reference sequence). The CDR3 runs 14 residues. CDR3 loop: CASSRGQSNTEAFF. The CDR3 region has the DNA TGTGCCAGCAGTCGAGGACAGTCGAACACTGAAGCTTTCTTT.

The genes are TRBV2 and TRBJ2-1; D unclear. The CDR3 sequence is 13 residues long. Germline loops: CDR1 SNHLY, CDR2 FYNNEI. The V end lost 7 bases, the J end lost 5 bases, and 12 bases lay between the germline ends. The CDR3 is CASNERRNNEQFF. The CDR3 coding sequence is TGTGCCAGCAACGAGCGACGGAACAATGAGCAGTTCTTC.

Written as DNA, the CDR3 is TGCGCCAGCAGTGCCGGGAGCTCTGGAAACACCATATATTTT. This codes for CASSAGSSGNTIYF. V usage is TRBV10-1 and J usage is TRBJ1-3; no reliable D call. There are 14 residues in the CDR3. Germline values: CDR1 WNHNN, CDR2 SYGVQD (reference sequence). Trimming shortened V by 4 bases and J by 0 bases, and 7 bases separated the two germline ends.

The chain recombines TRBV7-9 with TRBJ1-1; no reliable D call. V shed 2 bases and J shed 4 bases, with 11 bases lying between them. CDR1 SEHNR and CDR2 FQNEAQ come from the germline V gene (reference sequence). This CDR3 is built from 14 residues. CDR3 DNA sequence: TGTGCCAGCAGCTTATCCAGGCCGAGCACTGAAGCTTTCTTT. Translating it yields CASSLSRPSTEAFF.

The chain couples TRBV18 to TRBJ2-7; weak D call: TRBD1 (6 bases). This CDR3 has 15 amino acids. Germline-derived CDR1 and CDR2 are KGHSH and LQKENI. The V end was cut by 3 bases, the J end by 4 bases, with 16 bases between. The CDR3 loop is CASSPTAQGGYEQYF. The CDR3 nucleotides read TGTGCCAGCTCACCCACCGCACAGGGTGGGTACGAGCAGTACTTC.

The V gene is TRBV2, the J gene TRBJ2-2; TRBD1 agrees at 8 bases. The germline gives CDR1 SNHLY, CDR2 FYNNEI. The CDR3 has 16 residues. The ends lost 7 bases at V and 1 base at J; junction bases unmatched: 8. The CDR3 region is CASNGQGPRNTGELFF. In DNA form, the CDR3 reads TGTGCCAGCAACGGACAGGGACCAAGGAACACCGGGGAGCTGTTTTTT.

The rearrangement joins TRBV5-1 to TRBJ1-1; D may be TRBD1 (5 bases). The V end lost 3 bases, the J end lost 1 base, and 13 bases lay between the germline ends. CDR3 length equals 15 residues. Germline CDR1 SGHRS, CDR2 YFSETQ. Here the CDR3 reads CASSWDFFTNTEAFF. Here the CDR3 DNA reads TGCGCCAGCAGCTGGGACTTTTTTACGAACACTGAAGCTTTCTTT.

The CDR3 spells CASSQSQYQETQYF. The CDR3 coding sequence is TGTGCCAGCAGTCAGTCTCAGTACCAAGAGACCCAGTACTTC. The V call is TRBV14, the J call TRBJ2-5; D remains ambiguous. CDR1 and CDR2 (germline): SGHDN, FVKESK. V was cut by 6 bases and J by 0 bases, with 11 bases left in between. The CDR3 totals 14 residues.

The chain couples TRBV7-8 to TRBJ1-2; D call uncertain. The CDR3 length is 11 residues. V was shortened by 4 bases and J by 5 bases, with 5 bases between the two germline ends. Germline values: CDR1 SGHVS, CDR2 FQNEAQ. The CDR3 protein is CASSSGYGYTF. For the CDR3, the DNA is TGTGCCAGCAGCTCGGGGTATGGCTACACCTTC.

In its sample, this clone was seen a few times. The CDR3 DNA reads as TGTGCCAGCTCCCTGTCTGCCAGGGGGCCCGAAGCTTTCTTT. It translates to CASSLSARGPEAFF. The chain is built from TRBV18 and TRBJ1-1; 8 bases align to TRBD1. Trimming cost V 6 bases and J 8 bases; bases outside gene matches: 11. The CDR3 consists of 14 residues. In germline, CDR1 is KGHSH, CDR2 LQKENI.

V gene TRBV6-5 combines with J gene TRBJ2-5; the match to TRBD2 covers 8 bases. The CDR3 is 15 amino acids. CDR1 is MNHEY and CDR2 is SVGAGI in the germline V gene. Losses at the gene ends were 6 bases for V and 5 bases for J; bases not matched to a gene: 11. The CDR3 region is CASRLRGGGSETQYF. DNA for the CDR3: TGTGCCAGCAGGCTTCGGGGGGGCGGATCCGAGACCCAGTACTTC.

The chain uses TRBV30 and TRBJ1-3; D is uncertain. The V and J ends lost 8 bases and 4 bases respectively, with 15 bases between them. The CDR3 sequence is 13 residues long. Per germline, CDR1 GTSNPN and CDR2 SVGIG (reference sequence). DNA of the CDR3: TGTGCCCTCAGGCAATTCGTAGGAAACACCATATATTTT. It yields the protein CALRQFVGNTIYF.

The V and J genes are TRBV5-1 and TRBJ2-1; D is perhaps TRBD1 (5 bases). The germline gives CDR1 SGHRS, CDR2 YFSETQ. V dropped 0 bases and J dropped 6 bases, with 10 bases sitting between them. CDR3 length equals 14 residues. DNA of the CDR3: TGCGCCAGCAGCTTGGGGGGCGGCTTCAATGAGCAGTTCTTC. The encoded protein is CASSLGGGFNEQFF.

The CDR3 loop is CASSLGQTDEQYF. The CDR3 nucleotides are TGCGCCAGCAGCTTGGGACAAACCGACGAGCAGTACTTC. This rearrangement joins TRBV5-1 to TRBJ2-7; no reliable D call. This CDR3 spans 13 amino acids. Trimming left V 0 bases short and J 5 bases short, with 9 bases between. Per germline, CDR1 SGHRS and CDR2 YFSETQ.